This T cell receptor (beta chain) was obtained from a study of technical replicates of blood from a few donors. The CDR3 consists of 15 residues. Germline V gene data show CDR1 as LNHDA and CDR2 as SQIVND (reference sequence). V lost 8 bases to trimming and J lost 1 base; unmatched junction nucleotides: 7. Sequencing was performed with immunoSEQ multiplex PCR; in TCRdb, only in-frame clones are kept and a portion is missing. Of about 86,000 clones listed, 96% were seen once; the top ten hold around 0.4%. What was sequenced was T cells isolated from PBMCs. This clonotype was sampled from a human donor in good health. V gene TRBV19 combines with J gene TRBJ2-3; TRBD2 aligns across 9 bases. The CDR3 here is CASFSGSGGTDTQYF. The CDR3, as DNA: TGTGCCAGTTTTAGCGGGAGTGGGGGCACAGATACGCAGTATTTT.